This T cell receptor beta chain is drawn from a study of OX40 agonist ivuxolimab in advanced cancers. Regarding the study as a whole: Researchers did not determine the expanded peripheral T cells' antigen specificity.

Regarding this clone: Its cognate antigen is unknown.

V lost 4 bases to trimming and J lost 0 bases, with 14 bases between them. This CDR3 has 16 residues. Germline-derived CDR1 and CDR2 are SGHRS and YFSETQ. Generated by immunoSEQ multiplex PCR, the TCRdb table keeps only in-frame clones and is missing some. The data show over 100,000 clones, just over 90% seen once. The starting material was CD4+ or CD8+ T cells sorted from blood, obtained in a trial of the OX40 agonist ivuxolimab. The V call is TRBV5-1, the J call TRBJ1-3; D call uncertain. This receptor was identified in an adult with an advanced solid tumor such as melanoma, head and neck, liver or kidney cancer. CDR3 nucleotides: TGCGCCAGCAGCAGGGCTGAGGCTAGCTCTGGAAACACCATATATTTT. Amino acids: CASSRAEASSGNTIYF.